These 31 T cell receptor beta chains share one sample of origin, sequenced in a study of CD8 T cells in ankylosing spondylitis. Using its own MiXCR run on the 5' RACE reads, TCRdb lists one record per CDR3 protein. Among 700,000 or so distinct CDR3 sequences listed, roughly 19% were seen once. Study findings and constraints: Seemingly distinctive of ankylosing spondylitis blood was a TCR beta motif formed by eight highly homologous variants.

Which antigens these TCRs recognize remains unknown. Sequencing used blood, either unsorted or a sorted T cell fraction (not recorded which). Receptor source: a male donor with ankylosing spondylitis.

This sequence joins TRBV4-2 and TRBJ2-1; weak D call: TRBD2 (5 bases). CDR1 is LGHNA and CDR2 is YNFKEQ in the germline V gene. The CDR3 is 15 residues long. Trimming removed 3 bases from V and 3 bases from J, with 12 bases in between. The CDR3 is CASSQEADHYNEQFF. CDR3 bases: TGTGCCAGCAGCCAGGAGGCCGACCACTACAATGAGCAGTTCTTC.

The chain carries TRBV27 and TRBJ1-1, with 7 bases aligning to TRBD1. CDR1 and CDR2 from the germline V gene are MNHEY and SMNVEV (reference sequence). The CDR3 loop spans 15 amino acids. Trimming cost V 6 bases and J 0 bases; bases outside gene matches: 7. As DNA, the CDR3 is TGTGCCAGCAGCAACAGGGGAGGCTTGAACACTGAAGCTTTCTTT. This translates into CASSNRGGLNTEAFF.

The V call is TRBV4-1, the J call TRBJ1-2, with unresolved D. The CDR3 is 16 residues long. The V gene lost 1 base and the J gene lost 0 bases, with 12 bases spanning the gap. Germline V gene data show CDR1 as MGHRA and CDR2 as YSYEKL. CDR3 region: CASSQVLGISNYGYTF. The CDR3 DNA reads as TGCGCCAGCAGCCAAGTTCTGGGCATTTCTAACTATGGCTACACCTTC.

This clonotype was picked up a small number of times. The V gene is TRBV13, the J gene TRBJ1-2; no clear D. Germline CDR1 PRHDT, CDR2 FYEKMQ (reference sequence). V lost 4 bases and J lost 2, with 14 bases in between. The CDR3 totals 15 residues. Written as DNA, the CDR3 is TGTGCCAGCAGCTCCGGACCGCCGGGGAACTATGGCTACACCTTC. Residues: CASSSGPPGNYGYTF.

The sample holds one count of this clonotype. V gene TRBV12-3 or TRBV12-4 combines with J gene TRBJ1-6; perhaps TRBD1 as D (6 bases). Trimming stripped 6 bases from V and 4 bases from J, with 16 bases between. The CDR3 length is 16 residues. The CDR3 coding sequence is TGTGCCAGCAGCCAAAACGGGGGGCCTTATAATTCACCCCTCCACTTT. It yields the protein CASSQNGGPYNSPLHF.

The chain carries TRBV13 and TRBJ2-6; 9 bases align to TRBD1. Germline CDR1 and CDR2: PRHDT and FYEKMQ (reference sequence). J was trimmed by 1 base and V by 4 bases; bases with no gene match: 11. The CDR3 runs to 19 residues. DNA for the CDR3: TGTGCCAGCAGCTCCGAACCGGGACAGGGTAATTCTGGGGCCAACGTCCTGACTTTC. This encodes CASSSEPGQGNSGANVLTF.

The chain combines TRBV5-1 with TRBJ2-2; D perhaps matches TRBD2 (6 bases). Trimming removed 1 base from V and 7 bases from J, with 11 bases in between. The CDR3 has 14 amino acids. Germline-derived CDR1 and CDR2 are SGHRS and YFSETQ. CDR3 nucleotides: TGCGCCAGCAGCTTGATCGCGGGGCTCGGGGAGCTGTTTTTT. Translated: CASSLIAGLGELFF.

The rearrangement uses TRBV5-4 and TRBJ2-3; 13 bases map to TRBD2. The trim removed 7 bases at V and 9 bases at J, leaving 5 bases unmatched. CDR3 size: 13 residues. Germline V gene sequence: CDR1 SGHNT, CDR2 YYREEE (reference sequence). DNA of the CDR3: TGTGCCAGCGGACTAGCGGGGGTCGGCACGCAGTATTTT. Protein sequence: CASGLAGVGTQYF. The full variable domain, with the rest looked up from reference TRBV5-4 and TRBJ2-3, is ETGVTQSPTHLIKTRGQQVTLRCSSQSGHNTVSWYQQALGQGPQFIFQYYREEENGRGNFPPRFSGLQFPNYSSELNVNALELDDSALYLCASGLAGVGTQYFGPGTRLTVL.

The genes are TRBV6-5 and TRBJ1-1; D is undetermined. This CDR3 contains 16 residues. Per germline, CDR1 MNHEY and CDR2 SVGAGI. Deletions cut 0 bases from V and 1 base from J, with 12 bases between. CDR3 bases: TGTGCCAGCAGTTACTCGTCCCTTGGGTGGAACACTGAAGCTTTCTTT. Protein product: CASSYSSLGWNTEAFF.

The chain links TRBV5-1 to TRBJ1-4; no definite D call. Germline V gene sequence: CDR1 SGHRS, CDR2 YFSETQ. Trimming removed 0 bases at V and 8 bases at J, with 11 bases between. The CDR3 loop spans 14 amino acids. CDR3 in amino acids: CASSLEGKSEKLFF. DNA of the CDR3: TGCGCCAGCAGCTTGGAGGGTAAATCGGAAAAACTGTTTTTT.

A few counts support this clonotype. This chain connects TRBV29-1 to TRBJ2-7; 8 nucleotides align to TRBD1. V shed 6 bases, J shed 2 bases, and the junction held 12 bases outside the gene matches. Germline CDR1 is SQVTM and CDR2 is ANQGSEA. This CDR3 spans 15 amino acids. CDR3 loop: CSVGPDRGTTYEQYF. CDR3 nucleotides: TGCAGCGTCGGACCTGACAGGGGAACAACCTACGAGCAGTACTTC.

The J gene is TRBJ2-1, the V gene TRBV11-1, with 16 bases fitting TRBD2. This CDR3 is 19 amino acids long. V shed 5 bases and J 7 bases; nucleotides not matched to a gene: 14. Germline V gives CDR1 SGHAT, CDR2 FQDESV (reference sequence). CDR3 sequence reads: CASSPDTGTSGRVTNEQFF. The CDR3 DNA follows: TGTGCCAGCAGCCCCGACACCGGGACTAGCGGGAGGGTTACTAATGAGCAGTTCTTC.

This clonotype appeared a few times. This chain joins TRBV12-3 or TRBV12-4 and TRBJ1-4; perhaps TRBD1 as D (5 bases). Deletions cut 3 bases from V and 4 bases from J, with 9 bases between. CDR3 length: 14 amino acids. The CDR3 region has the DNA TGTGCCAGCAGTTTTGACAGACTTAATGAAAAACTGTTTTTT. Encoded protein: CASSFDRLNEKLFF.

For the CDR3, the DNA is TGTGCCAGCAGGGGACAGGGAGGAAACACCATATATTTT. Amino acid sequence: CASRGQGGNTIYF. V gene TRBV2 combines with J gene TRBJ1-3; 9 bases align to TRBD1. The length of the CDR3 is 13 residues. After removal of 6 bases from V and 4 bases from J, the junction contained 1 base not matched to a gene. Germline CDR1 SNHLY, CDR2 FYNNEI.

The chain links TRBV7-9 to TRBJ1-3; D call uncertain. The CDR3 runs to 17 residues. Germline CDR1 reads SEHNR; CDR2 reads FQNEAQ (reference sequence). The V and J ends lost 0 bases and 0 bases respectively, with 12 bases between them. CDR3 DNA: TGTGCCAGCAGCTTAGCGCTAGGACGGACCTCTGGAAACACCATATATTTT. This gives the protein CASSLALGRTSGNTIYF.

This CDR3 is CASRGQLNTGELFF. The CDR3 DNA sequence: TGTGCCAGTCGTGGACAGTTGAACACCGGGGAGCTGTTTTTT. The gene calls are TRBV2 and TRBJ2-2; maybe TRBD1 (6 bases). The CDR3 extends over 14 amino acids. Germline CDR1 and CDR2: SNHLY and FYNNEI. V gave up 9 bases and J gave up 1 base, with 12 bases separating them.

This CDR3 reads CAISERAGGYEQYF. DNA for the CDR3: TGTGCCATCAGTGAACGGGCCGGCGGCTACGAGCAGTACTTC. This chain joins TRBV10-3 and TRBJ2-7; D is unresolved. The CDR3 runs 14 residues. V dropped 3 bases and J dropped 3 bases, with 12 bases sitting between them. Germline V CDR1 and CDR2: ENHRY, SYGVKD.

The chain is built from TRBV27 and TRBJ2-1, with D possibly matching TRBD1 (5 bases). Per germline, CDR1 MNHEY and CDR2 SMNVEV (reference sequence). The CDR3 has 13 amino acids. Trimming removed 3 bases at V and 7 bases at J, with 10 bases between. The CDR3 bases are TGTGCCAGCAGTTTTTGGGGCCTTAATGAGCAGTTCTTC. The encoded protein is CASSFWGLNEQFF.

On this clonotype: One end of the junction fails to match germline, which may point to a read error. The V gene is TRBV7-2, the J gene TRBJ1-1; D not resolved. CDR1 SGHTA and CDR2 FQGNSA come from the germline V gene. This CDR3 has 14 residues. CDR3 bases: TGTGCCAGCAACCTGGGAGTACGGAACCCTGAAGCTTTCTTT. This codes for CASNLGVRNPEAFF. Full variable domain (missing parts from reference TRBV7-2 and TRBJ1-1): GAGVSQSPSNKVTEKGKDVELRCDPISGHTALYWYRQSLGQGLEFLIYFQGNSAPDKSGLPSDRFSAERTGGSVSTLTIQRTQQEDSAVYLCASNLGVRNPEAFFGQGTRLTVV.

The chain uses TRBV6-1 and TRBJ2-7; D remains unclear. Germline CDR1 reads MNHNS; CDR2 reads SASEGT. Trimming left V 4 bases short and J 6 bases short, with 16 bases between. The CDR3 runs 14 residues. This CDR3 reads CASSVRTQGGEQYF. The CDR3 DNA sequence: TGTGCCAGCAGTGTTCGGACCCAAGGTGGCGAGCAGTACTTC.

The chain combines TRBV6-1 with TRBJ1-3; TRBD1 is a possible D gene (5 bases). The germline CDR1 and CDR2 sequences are MNHNS and SASEGT. Trimming took off 6 bases at V and 0 bases at J, with 12 bases between the two ends. This CDR3 region has 15 residues. The CDR3 nucleotides are TGTGCCAGCAGACAGGAGCTTTTCTCTGGAAACACCATATATTTT. It yields the protein CASRQELFSGNTIYF.

This chain joins TRBV3-1 and TRBJ2-3, with D perhaps matching TRBD1 or TRBD2 (6 bases each). CDR1 and CDR2 from the germline V gene are LGHDT and YNNKEL (reference sequence). CDR3 length: 17 amino acids. The V end lost 0 bases, the J end lost 1 base, and 14 bases lay between the germline ends. This CDR3 is CASSQDLSGAGTDTQYF. The CDR3 DNA sequence: TGTGCCAGCAGCCAAGATTTGTCGGGGGCCGGCACAGATACGCAGTATTTT.

V and J are TRBV24-1 and TRBJ2-3, with 8 bases matching TRBD2. V lost 9 bases to trimming and J lost 5 bases; unmatched junction nucleotides: 9. The germline V gene encodes CDR1 KGHDR and CDR2 SFDVKD. CDR3 length: 14 amino acids. The chain's CDR3 is CATSPGGVGDTQYF. For the CDR3, the DNA is TGTGCCACCTCTCCCGGGGGGGTTGGAGATACGCAGTATTTT.

The sample holds a few counts of this clonotype. The rearrangement uses TRBV12-3 or TRBV12-4 and TRBJ2-3, with TRBD1 matching over 7 bases. V dropped 5 bases and J dropped 5; count of bases not matched to a gene: 13. The CDR3 runs to 16 residues. The CDR3 spells CASSTDLTGFGDTQYF. In DNA, the CDR3 is TGTGCCAGCAGTACCGATCTGACAGGGTTCGGAGATACGCAGTATTTT.

The V and J genes are TRBV16 and TRBJ1-1; D remains unclear. The CDR3 spans 15 residues. The germline V gene has CDR1 KGHSY and CDR2 FQNENV. V gave up 4 bases and J gave up 6 bases, with 18 bases separating them. The CDR3 DNA reads as TGTGCCAGCAGCCCGTCGGGCACGAGGTTGGCTGAAGCTTTCTTT. It encodes CASSPSGTRLAEAFF.

This clonotype was seen a handful of times. The chain links TRBV20-1 to TRBJ1-1, with TRBD1 as a possible D gene (6 bases). Looked up from germline, CDR1 is DFQATT and CDR2 is SNEGSKA (reference sequence). The V end lost 2 bases, the J end lost 10 bases, and 23 bases lay between the germline ends. The CDR3 length is 15 residues. CDR3 loop: CSARNPLGGRRGAFF. The CDR3 region has the DNA TGCAGTGCTAGAAACCCCCTCGGGGGGCGGAGGGGAGCTTTCTTT.

The CDR3 region is CASSYSMQGHGYTF. As DNA, the CDR3 is TGTGCCAGCAGTTACTCGATGCAAGGGCATGGCTACACCTTC. This rearrangement joins TRBV6-5 to TRBJ1-2; D remains unclear. Looked up from germline, CDR1 is MNHEY and CDR2 is SVGAGI. V was clipped by 0 bases and J by 6 bases, with 11 bases between them. The CDR3 runs 14 residues.

This clonotype was counted only a few times. The rearrangement links TRBV5-1 to TRBJ2-5, with D possibly being TRBD1 or TRBD2 (6 bases each). This CDR3 spans 15 amino acids. The ends were cut back, 6 bases at V and 0 bases at J, with 15 bases in the middle. Germline CDR1 SGHRS, CDR2 YFSETQ. DNA for the CDR3: TGCGCCAGCACCCGAGGGGGGCCCCACCAAGAGACCCAGTACTTC. This translates into CASTRGGPHQETQYF.

This chain uses TRBV6-2 or TRBV6-3 with TRBJ2-3; a weak D match, TRBD1 (6 bases). Trimming took off 2 bases at V and 3 bases at J, with 24 bases between the two ends. The length of the CDR3 is 19 residues. From germline, CDR1 is MNHEY and CDR2 SVGEGT. CDR3 residues: CASSYETGNMNPSTDTQYF. DNA of the CDR3: TGTGCCAGCAGTTACGAGACAGGAAATATGAATCCCTCGACAGATACGCAGTATTTT.

The V gene is TRBV4-1, the J gene TRBJ1-2, with D possibly matching TRBD1 (5 bases). Germline V lookup: CDR1 MGHRA, CDR2 YSYEKL. The V end was cut by 0 bases, the J end by 2 bases, with 22 bases between. This CDR3 comprises 19 residues. In DNA, the CDR3 is TGCGCCAGCAGCCAAGATGGGGGGACGGAATACAACTTAAACTATGGCTACACCTTC. Translating gives CASSQDGGTEYNLNYGYTF.

This clonotype appeared a few times. This sequence joins TRBV12-3 or TRBV12-4 and TRBJ2-7, with TRBD2 identical over 7 bases. The trim removed 3 bases at V and 7 bases at J, leaving 6 bases unmatched. The length of the CDR3 is 13 residues. This chain's CDR3 is CASSFFQGGEQYF. CDR3 in DNA: TGTGCCAGCAGTTTCTTTCAGGGAGGGGAGCAGTACTTC.